This TCR beta chain was recovered during a study of identical twins. The CDR3 extends over 13 amino acids. The germline gives CDR1 MNHEY, CDR2 SMNVEV (reference sequence). Between the trimmed V and J ends, which lost 6 bases and 3 bases, there was a span of 12 bases. This clonotype was picked up many times. Only healthy Caucasians were included as donors. Template switching (which added a universal primer site) was used, and cDNA carried unique molecular identifiers. TCRdb passed the 5' RACE reads through MiXCR, listing each CDR3 protein once. In the table there are roughly 570,000 distinct CDR3 sequences, over 8.5% of which are singletons. This same sample was also part of a study on yellow fever vaccine responses in identical twins.

The chain combines TRBV27 with TRBJ2-7; no clear D gene. The TCR was taken from a woman younger than 35 in good health. Sequencing was carried out using PBMCs. CDR3 sequence reads: CASSLGALYEQYF. Here the CDR3 DNA reads TGTGCCAGCAGCTTAGGAGCCCTCTACGAGCAGTACTTC.